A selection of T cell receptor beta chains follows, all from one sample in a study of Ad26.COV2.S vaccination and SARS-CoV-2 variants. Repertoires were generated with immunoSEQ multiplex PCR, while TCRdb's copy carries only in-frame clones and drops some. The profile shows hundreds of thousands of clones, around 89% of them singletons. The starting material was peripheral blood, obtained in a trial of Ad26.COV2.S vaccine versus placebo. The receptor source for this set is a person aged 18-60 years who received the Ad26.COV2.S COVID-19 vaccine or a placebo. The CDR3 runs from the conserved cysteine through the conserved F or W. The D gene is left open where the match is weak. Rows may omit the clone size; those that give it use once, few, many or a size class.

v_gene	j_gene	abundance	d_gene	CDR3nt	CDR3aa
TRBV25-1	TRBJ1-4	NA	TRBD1	TGTGCCAGCAGTCCCCGTTTTATGGGACAGCGTAATGAAAAACTGTTTTTT	CASSPRFMGQRNEKLFF
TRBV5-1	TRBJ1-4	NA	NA	TGCGCCAGCAGCTCGGCGGGATCAACTAATGAAAAACTGTTTTTT	CASSSAGSTNEKLFF
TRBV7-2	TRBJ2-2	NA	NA	TGTGCCAGCAGCTTAACGTTGCGGGGGCTTCCCGGGGGGGAGCTGTTTTTT	CASSLTLRGLPGGELFF
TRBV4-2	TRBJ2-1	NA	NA	TGTGCCAGCAGCCAAGAGTCCGAGCAGTTCTTC	CASSQESEQFF
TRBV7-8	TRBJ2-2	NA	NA	TGTGCCAGCAGCCCCCAATCCTCCGGGAGTCACACCGGGGAGCTGTTTTTT	CASSPQSSGSHTGELFF
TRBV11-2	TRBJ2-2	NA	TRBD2	TGTGCCAGCAGCTTAGTGACTAGCGGGAGTCTCGGGGAGCTGTTTTTT	CASSLVTSGSLGELFF
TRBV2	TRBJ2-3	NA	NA	TGTGCCAGCAGGGCATTTGATACGCAGTATTTT	CASRAFDTQYF
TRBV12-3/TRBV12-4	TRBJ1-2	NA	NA	TGTGCCAGCTCCGCGAGGCTTTTGGAGGGCTACACCTTC	CASSARLLEGYTF
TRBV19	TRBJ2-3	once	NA	TGTGCCAGTAGTATAGTATCCACGGGGACAGATACGCAGTATTTT	CASSIVSTGTDTQYF
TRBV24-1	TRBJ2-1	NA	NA	TGTGCCACCAGTGATTCCCCCGGGGGTAGCTCCTACAATGAGCAGTTCTTC	CATSDSPGGSSYNEQFF
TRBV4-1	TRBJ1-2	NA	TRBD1	TGCGCCAGCAGCCAAGTGTCGGGACAGGGTTACAATGGCTACACCTTC	CASSQVSGQGYNGYTF
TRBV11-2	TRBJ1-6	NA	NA	TGTGCCAGCAGCTTATTTGTGGGAGGATCACCCCTCCACTTT	CASSLFVGGSPLHF
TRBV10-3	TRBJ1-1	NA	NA	TGTGCCATCAGTGAGTCGAATAGGGTGAACACTGAAGCTTTCTTT	CAISESNRVNTEAFF
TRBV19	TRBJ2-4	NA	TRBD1	TGTGCCAGTAGTGGGGGAACGAGGGGGCGAGACGGCAAAAACATTCAGTACTTC	CASSGGTRGRDGKNIQYF
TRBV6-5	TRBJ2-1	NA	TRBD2	TGTGCCAGCAGTTACCTCAAACGGGGGGACGAGCAGTTCTTC	CASSYLKRGDEQFF
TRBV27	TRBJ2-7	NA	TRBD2	TGTGCCAGCAGTCGCCGGGAGGCAGGCGCCTACGAGCAGTACTTC	CASSRREAGAYEQYF
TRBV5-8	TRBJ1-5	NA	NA	TGTGCCAGCAGCTTGGCCTCAGGGATCGAAGGGGGCAATCAGCCCCAGCATTTT	CASSLASGIEGGNQPQHF
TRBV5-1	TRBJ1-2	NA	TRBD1	TGCGCCAGCAGCCCCCCGACAGGGGTCGATGGCTACACCTTC	CASSPPTGVDGYTF
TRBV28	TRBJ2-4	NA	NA	TGTGCCAGTCGCCGGCGCAATGCGGGAAACATTCAGTACTTC	CASRRRNAGNIQYF
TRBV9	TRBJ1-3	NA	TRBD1	TGTGCCAGCAGCGTGGGGACAGAGACTGGAAACACCATATATTTT	CASSVGTETGNTIYF
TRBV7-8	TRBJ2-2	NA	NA	TGTGCCAGCAGCTTAGGAGGGGCCAGGGAGCTGTTTTTT	CASSLGGARELFF
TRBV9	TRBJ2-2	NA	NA	TGTGCCAGCACCCCGGGGGGCGCTACAGGGGAGCTGTTTTTT	CASTPGGATGELFF
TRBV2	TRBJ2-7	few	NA	TGTGCCAGCACCAGGGACTCCTACGAGCAGTACTTC	CASTRDSYEQYF
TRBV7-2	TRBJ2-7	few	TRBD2	TGTGCCAGCAGCGTAAGCGGGATGAGTTCCTACGAGCAGTACTTC	CASSVSGMSSYEQYF
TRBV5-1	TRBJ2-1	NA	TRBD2	TGCGCCAGCAGCTTTTCCGGGACTAGTATCGATGAGCAGTTCTTC	CASSFSGTSIDEQFF
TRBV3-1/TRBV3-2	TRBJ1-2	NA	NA	TGTGCCAGCAGCCAAGGGCCAACATCGCCGCTCTATGGCTACACCTTC	CASSQGPTSPLYGYTF
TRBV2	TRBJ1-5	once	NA	TGTGCCAGCAGTGAATATTTGACTGGGGATAGCAATCAGCCCCAGCATTTT	CASSEYLTGDSNQPQHF
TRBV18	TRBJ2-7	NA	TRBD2	TGTGCCAGCTCACCACGCAGCGGGGTGTCCGAGCAGTACTTC	CASSPRSGVSEQYF
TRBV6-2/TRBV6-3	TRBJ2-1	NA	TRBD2	TGTGCCAGCAGCCCTGCCGGGACTAGCAGCAATGAGCAGTTCTTC	CASSPAGTSSNEQFF
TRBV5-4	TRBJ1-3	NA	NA	TGTGCCAGCAGCCCGGACGGCACTGGAAACACCATATATTTT	CASSPDGTGNTIYF
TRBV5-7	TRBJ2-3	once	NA	TGTGCCAGCAGCTTTCAGACGCCCCGGCCAGATACGCAGTATTTT	CASSFQTPRPDTQYF
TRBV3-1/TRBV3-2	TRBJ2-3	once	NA	TGTGCCAGCAGCCAAAACCGGGACCCAAGGAAGGATACGCAGTATTTT	CASSQNRDPRKDTQYF
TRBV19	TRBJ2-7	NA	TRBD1	TGTGCCAGTAGTACCTGGACAGGCCTAACTTACGAGCAGTACTTC	CASSTWTGLTYEQYF
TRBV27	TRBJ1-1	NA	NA	TGTGCCAGCAGTTTCCTCCAGGGCCACACTGAAGCTTTCTTT	CASSFLQGHTEAFF
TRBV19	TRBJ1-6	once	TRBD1	TGTGCCAGTAGTGCCGACAGGGAGATTTATAATTCACCCCTCCACTTT	CASSADREIYNSPLHF
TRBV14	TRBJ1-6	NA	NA	TGTGCCAGCAGCCAACGGGGCCCCTATAATTCACCCCTCCACTTT	CASSQRGPYNSPLHF
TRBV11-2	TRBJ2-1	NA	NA	TGTGCCAGCAGCTCATCGACTAGTGGTGGCAATGAGCAGTTCTTC	CASSSSTSGGNEQFF
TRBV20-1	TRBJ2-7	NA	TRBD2	TGCAGTGCCAGTGGACTAGCGGGAGTCTACGAGCAGTACTTC	CSASGLAGVYEQYF
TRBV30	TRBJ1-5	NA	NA	TGTGCCTGGAGTGTTGCGGACGGACGCAATCAGCCCCAGCATTTT	CAWSVADGRNQPQHF
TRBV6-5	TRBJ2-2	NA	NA	TGTGCCAGCAGTTACGTCAGTCACACCGGGGAGCTGTTTTTT	CASSYVSHTGELFF
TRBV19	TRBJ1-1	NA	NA	TGTGCCAGTAGTATTGGGGCCATGAACACTGAAGCTTTCTTT	CASSIGAMNTEAFF
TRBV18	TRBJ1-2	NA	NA	TGTGCCAGCTCACCGCGACTCGTCCCCCTACATGGCTACACCTTC	CASSPRLVPLHGYTF
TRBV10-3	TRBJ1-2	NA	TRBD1	TGTGCCATCAGTGTGACCGGGACAGGGGACGACGGCTACACCTTC	CAISVTGTGDDGYTF
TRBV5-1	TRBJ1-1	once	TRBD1	TGCGCCAGCAGCACGGGACAGGGGATGAGCACTGAAGCTTTCTTT	CASSTGQGMSTEAFF
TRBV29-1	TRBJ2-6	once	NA	TGCAGCGTTGGTAGTGGGGCCAACGTCCTGACTTTC	CSVGSGANVLTF
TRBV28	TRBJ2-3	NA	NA	TGTGCCAGCAGTTTCTTAAGCACAGATACGCAGTATTTT	CASSFLSTDTQYF
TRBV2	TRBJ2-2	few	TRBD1	TGTGCCAGCAGGGGGACAGTCACCGGGGAGCTGTTTTTT	CASRGTVTGELFF
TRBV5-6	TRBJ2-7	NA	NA	TGTGCCAGCAGCTTGGGACCGGGCGGACTGTACTTC	CASSLGPGGLYF
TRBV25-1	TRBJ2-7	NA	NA	TGTGCCAGCAGCACAACCTACGAGCAGTACTTC	CASSTTYEQYF
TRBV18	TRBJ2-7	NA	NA	TGTGCCAGCTCATCAGTGGTGGAGGAGCAGTACTTC	CASSSVVEEQYF
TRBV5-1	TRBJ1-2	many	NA	TGCGCCAGCAGCGCCACCATGAGGGGCTACACCTTC	CASSATMRGYTF
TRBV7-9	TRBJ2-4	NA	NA	TGTGCCAGCAGCTTAGGTGGGCCAGACAGAGCCAAAAACATTCAGTACTTC	CASSLGGPDRAKNIQYF
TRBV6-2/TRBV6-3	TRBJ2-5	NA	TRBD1	TGTGCCAGCAGTTACCCCCGACAGGGGGAAGAGACCCAGTACTTC	CASSYPRQGEETQYF
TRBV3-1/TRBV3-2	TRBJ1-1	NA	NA	TGTGCCAGCAGCCAAGCCAAGGCTGAAGCTTTCTTT	CASSQAKAEAFF